This passage covers 19 T cell receptor beta chains from one sample sequenced in a study of early T cells in non-severe SARS-CoV-2 infection. A single record per CDR3 protein comes from TCRdb applying MiXCR to the 5' RACE reads. Among approximately 90,000 distinct CDR3 sequences listed, about 12% were seen once. The specimen comprised whole blood, sampled at baseline. The receptor set was obtained from an adult who was a healthcare worker with PCR-confirmed SARS-CoV-2 infection or an uninfected control (not recorded which).

The table lists this clonotype with a few counts. This chain links TRBV5-1 with TRBJ2-7; TRBD1 matches at 10 bases. The germline V gene encodes CDR1 SGHRS and CDR2 YFSETQ. The CDR3 runs 15 residues. Germline trimming cut 3 bases from V and 2 bases from J; bases unmatched to any gene: 5. The CDR3 reads CASSSGTGATYEQYF. DNA for the CDR3: TGCGCCAGCAGCTCGGGGACAGGGGCTACCTACGAGCAGTACTTC.

This chain's CDR3 is CSARGTNTGELFF. In DNA, the CDR3 is TGCAGCGCTAGAGGGACCAACACCGGGGAGCTGTTTTTT. This chain uses TRBV29-1 with TRBJ2-2; D tentatively fits TRBD1 or TRBD2 (5 bases each). The germline CDR1 and CDR2 sequences are SQVTM and ANQGSEA. V was clipped by 7 bases and J by 2 bases, with 11 bases between them. The CDR3 is made up of 13 amino acids.

In its sample, this clonotype was seen a few times. The chain uses TRBV11-2 and TRBJ2-3, with D perhaps TRBD2 (6 bases). The CDR3 contains 14 residues. Trimming shortened V by 0 bases and J by 6 bases, and 10 bases separated the two germline ends. From germline, CDR1 is SGHAT and CDR2 FQNNGV. CDR3 coding DNA: TGTGCCAGCAGCTTAGATCCAGGGAGGGATACGCAGTATTTT. This codes for CASSLDPGRDTQYF.

This chain joins TRBV3-1 and TRBJ1-3; D uncertain. The CDR3 totals 14 residues. V lost 4 bases, J lost 0 bases, and 7 bases lay in between. The germline V gene has CDR1 LGHDT and CDR2 YNNKEL (reference sequence). The CDR3, as DNA: TGTGCCAGCAGCCCGAGCCTCTCTGGAAACACCATATATTTT. It translates to CASSPSLSGNTIYF.

This clonotype was observed many times. This rearrangement joins TRBV5-6 to TRBJ1-1; maybe TRBD1 (5 bases). Germline V CDR1 and CDR2: SGHDT, YYEEEE. This CDR3 is 14 amino acids long. The germline V and J ends were trimmed by 3 bases and 3 bases, with 12 bases remaining between them. In DNA form, the CDR3 reads TGTGCCAGCAGCTCCGGGTCGGGGCACACTGAAGCTTTCTTT. It encodes CASSSGSGHTEAFF.

In its sample, this clonotype was seen many times. The V and J genes are TRBV7-2 and TRBJ2-7; possible D gene TRBD2, 5 bases. The CDR3 consists of 12 residues. V shed 4 bases and J shed 4 bases, with 8 bases lying between them. Per germline, CDR1 SGHTA and CDR2 FQGNSA. CDR3 amino acids: CASSWTGYEQYF. The CDR3 nucleotides read TGTGCCAGCAGCTGGACGGGGTACGAGCAGTACTTC.

This clonotype was seen at least ten times. This sequence joins TRBV5-1 and TRBJ1-1; weak D call: TRBD1 (5 bases). Trimming took off 4 bases at V and 7 bases at J, with 17 bases between the two ends. This CDR3 is built from 14 residues. CDR1 and CDR2 (germline): SGHRS, YFSETQ. The CDR3 loop reads CASSIPRQSSEAFF. DNA for the CDR3: TGCGCCAGCAGCATCCCACGACAGTCGAGTGAAGCTTTCTTT.

This clonotype was counted only a few times. This sequence joins TRBV5-1 and TRBJ2-2; D may be TRBD1 (5 bases). The germline CDR1 and CDR2 sequences are SGHRS and YFSETQ. The V gene lost 4 bases and the J gene lost 1 base, with 17 bases spanning the gap. The CDR3 has 17 amino acids. CDR3 in amino acids: CASSHFGQDRNTGELFF. The CDR3 DNA follows: TGCGCCAGCAGCCATTTTGGACAAGACAGGAACACCGGGGAGCTGTTTTTT. Full variable domain (outside the CDR3, taken from reference TRBV5-1 and TRBJ2-2): KAGVTQTPRYLIKTRGQQVTLSCSPISGHRSVSWYQQTPGQGLQFLFEYFSETQRNKGNFPGRFSGRQFSNSRSEMNVSTLELGDSALYLCASSHFGQDRNTGELFFGEGSRLTVL.

This clonotype occurred a few times. The chain carries TRBV7-9 and TRBJ2-1; TRBD2 agrees at 7 bases. CDR3 length: 16 residues. With 1 base clipped from V and 3 bases from J, the junction kept 6 bases outside the gene matches. In germline, CDR1 is SEHNR, CDR2 FQNEAQ (reference sequence). CDR3 in amino acids: CASSLGVREGYNEQFF. CDR3 coding DNA: TGTGCCAGCAGCTTAGGTGTCAGGGAGGGCTACAATGAGCAGTTCTTC.

This clonotype was picked up a small number of times. The gene calls are TRBV12-3 or TRBV12-4 and TRBJ1-1, with D perhaps matching TRBD1 (6 bases). Trimming shortened V by 7 bases and J by 1 base, and 10 bases separated the two germline ends. CDR3 length: 13 amino acids. CDR3 in amino acids: CASISTGNTEAFF. Written as DNA, the CDR3 is TGTGCCAGCATTTCGACAGGGAACACTGAAGCTTTCTTT.

This clonotype was seen only a few times. This chain connects TRBV2 to TRBJ1-1, with a tentative D call TRBD1 (5 bases). Germline CDR1 SNHLY, CDR2 FYNNEI. Trimming shortened V by 11 bases and J by 4 bases, and 14 bases separated the two germline ends. The length of the CDR3 is 12 residues. The DNA for the CDR3 is TGTGCCTCATTAAGCAGGGTCACTGAAGCTTTCTTT. Its translation: CASLSRVTEAFF.

This clonotype showed up just a few times. The chain couples TRBV9 to TRBJ1-1; D gene ambiguous. The CDR3 is made up of 15 amino acids. Germline values: CDR1 SGDLS, CDR2 YYNGEE. Trimming left V 1 base short and J 1 base short, with 11 bases between. CDR3 bases: TGTGCCAGCAGCGTAAATTTTACGGGGAACACTGAAGCTTTCTTT. Amino acids: CASSVNFTGNTEAFF.

DNA for the CDR3: TGTGCCAGCAGTCCCCGGGACAGGCCAGGGAACGAGCAGTACTTC. It is translated as CASSPRDRPGNEQYF. The chain couples TRBV27 to TRBJ2-7, with TRBD1 matching 8 bases. J gave up 5 bases and V 5 bases, and 11 bases lay outside the gene matches. Germline-derived CDR1 and CDR2 are MNHEY and SMNVEV (reference sequence). This CDR3 has 15 amino acids.

The chain is built from TRBV20-1 and TRBJ2-5; D is unresolved. The V end was cut by 6 bases, the J end by 3 bases, with 17 bases between. Germline V lookup: CDR1 DFQATT, CDR2 SNEGSKA (reference sequence). The CDR3 is 14 amino acids. This CDR3 reads CSAPPVGRKETQYF. CDR3 bases: TGCAGTGCCCCCCCCGTAGGGCGGAAAGAGACCCAGTACTTC.

The chain is built from TRBV7-2 and TRBJ2-3; weak D call: TRBD2 (5 bases). The V end was cut by 6 bases, the J end by 8 bases, with 15 bases between. The CDR3 is made up of 13 amino acids. CDR1 and CDR2 from the germline V gene are SGHTA and FQGNSA. The CDR3 nucleotides read TGTGCCAGCAGATCGAATAGCGAGCTTACGCAGTATTTT. Amino acid sequence: CASRSNSELTQYF. Variable domain in full (rest from reference TRBV7-2 and TRBJ2-3): GAGVSQSPSNKVTEKGKDVELRCDPISGHTALYWYRQSLGQGLEFLIYFQGNSAPDKSGLPSDRFSAERTGGSVSTLTIQRTQQEDSAVYLCASRSNSELTQYFGPGTRLTVL.

This clonotype has more than one count but fewer than ten. The chain is built from TRBV6-5 and TRBJ2-7; 7 bases map to TRBD2. Germline CDR1 MNHEY, CDR2 SVGAGI. This CDR3 has 16 amino acids. V dropped 5 bases and J dropped 3; count of bases not matched to a gene: 13. The CDR3 DNA sequence: TGTGCCAGCAGTCCCTCATGGCTAGCGGTCCGCTACGAGCAGTACTTC. The encoded protein is CASSPSWLAVRYEQYF.

The chain combines TRBV18 with TRBJ1-1; no firm D call. The CDR3 is 13 amino acids. V was shortened by 3 bases and J by 3 bases, with 8 bases between the two germline ends. From germline, CDR1 is KGHSH and CDR2 LQKENI. The CDR3 nucleotides are TGTGCCAGCTCACCTAACCAGGACACTGAAGCTTTCTTT. Translated, it gives CASSPNQDTEAFF.

This chain connects TRBV10-3 to TRBJ2-7; D gene unclear. This CDR3 region has 14 residues. Germline assignment: CDR1 ENHRY and CDR2 SYGVKD. The germline V and J ends were trimmed by 6 bases and 1 base, with 13 bases remaining between them. CDR3 region: CAIRTSPGSYEQYF. CDR3 DNA: TGTGCCATCAGGACCAGCCCTGGGTCCTACGAGCAGTACTTC.

This chain uses TRBV7-2 with TRBJ2-1; 9 nucleotides agree with TRBD1. This CDR3 comprises 17 residues. Looked up from germline, CDR1 is SGHTA and CDR2 is FQGNSA. With V trimmed by 1 base and J by 0 bases, 4 bases remained unmatched. The DNA for the CDR3 is TGTGCCAGCAGCTTAGTTGGGACAGGGAGCTCCTACAATGAGCAGTTCTTC. Its translation: CASSLVGTGSSYNEQFF. The variable domain in full, completed from reference TRBV7-2 and TRBJ2-1, reads GAGVSQSPSNKVTEKGKDVELRCDPISGHTALYWYRQSLGQGLEFLIYFQGNSAPDKSGLPSDRFSAERTGGSVSTLTIQRTQQEDSAVYLCASSLVGTGSSYNEQFFGPGTRLTVL.